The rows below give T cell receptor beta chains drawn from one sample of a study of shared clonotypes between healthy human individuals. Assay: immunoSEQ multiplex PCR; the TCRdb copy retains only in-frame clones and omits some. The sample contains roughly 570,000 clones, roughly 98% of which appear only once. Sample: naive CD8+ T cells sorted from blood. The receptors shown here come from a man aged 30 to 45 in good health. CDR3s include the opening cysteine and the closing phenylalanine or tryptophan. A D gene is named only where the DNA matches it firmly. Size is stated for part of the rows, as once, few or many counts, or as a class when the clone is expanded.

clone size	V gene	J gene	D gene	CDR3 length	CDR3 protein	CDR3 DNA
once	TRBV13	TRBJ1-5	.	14	CASSLGGSNQPQHF	TGTGCCAGCAGCCTAGGAGGGAGCAATCAGCCCCAGCATTTT
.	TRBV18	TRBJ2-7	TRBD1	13	CASSEGASYEQYF	TGTGCCAGCTCCGAGGGGGCCTCCTACGAGCAGTACTTC
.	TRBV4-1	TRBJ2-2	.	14	CASSQDPGPGELFF	TGCGCCAGCAGCCAAGATCCCGGTCCCGGGGAGCTGTTTTTT
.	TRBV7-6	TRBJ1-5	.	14	CASSPTGAGQPQHF	TGTGCCAGCAGCCCAACGGGGGCGGGTCAGCCCCAGCATTTT
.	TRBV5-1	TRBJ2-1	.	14	CASSLSFLENEQFF	TGCGCCAGCAGCTTGTCGTTCCTCGAGAATGAGCAGTTCTTC
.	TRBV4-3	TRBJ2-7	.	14	CASSQEISGYEQYF	TGCGCCAGCAGCCAAGAGATTAGCGGCTACGAGCAGTACTTC
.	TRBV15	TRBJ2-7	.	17	CATSGRRQAPSSYEQYF	TGTGCCACCAGCGGCCGACGACAGGCCCCGAGCTCCTACGAGCAGTACTTC
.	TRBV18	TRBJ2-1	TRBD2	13	CASSPVGGSEQFF	TGTGCCAGCTCACCTGTGGGAGGGAGTGAGCAGTTCTTC
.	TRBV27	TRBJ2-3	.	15	CASSLLAGDPDTQYF	TGTGCCAGCAGTTTGTTGGCAGGGGACCCAGATACGCAGTATTTT
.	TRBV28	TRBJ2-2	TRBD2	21	CASSPRGLAGGRVKGTGELFF	TGTGCCAGCAGCCCTCGCGGTCTAGCGGGAGGGAGGGTCAAGGGCACCGGGGAGCTGTTTTTT
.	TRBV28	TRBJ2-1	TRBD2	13	CASRWASGRAPFF	TGTGCCAGCAGGTGGGCTAGCGGGAGGGCGCCGTTCTTC
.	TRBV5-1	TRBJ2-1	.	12	CASSIDYNEQFF	TGCGCCAGCAGCATAGACTACAATGAGCAGTTCTTC
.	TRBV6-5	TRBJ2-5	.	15	CASSLAGEGGETQYF	TGTGCCAGCAGCCTTGCAGGGGAAGGCGGGGAGACCCAGTACTTC
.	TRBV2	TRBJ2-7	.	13	CASGQVPWDEQYF	TGTGCCAGCGGGCAGGTTCCTTGGGACGAGCAGTACTTC
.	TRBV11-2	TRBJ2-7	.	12	CASSLIEPNNYF	TGTGCCAGCAGCTTAATCGAACCGAACAACTACTTC
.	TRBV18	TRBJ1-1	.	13	CASSGTANTEAFF	TGTGCCAGCTCCGGGACCGCTAACACTGAAGCTTTCTTT
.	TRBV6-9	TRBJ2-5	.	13	CASSPDRGETQYF	TGTGCCAGCAGCCCAGACCGGGGTGAGACCCAGTACTTC
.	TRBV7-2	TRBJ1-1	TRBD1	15	CASSLGTGMNTEAFF	TGTGCCAGCAGCCTCGGGACAGGGATGAACACTGAAGCTTTCTTT
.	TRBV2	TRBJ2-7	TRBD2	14	CASSTGREDYEQYF	TGTGCCAGCAGTACTGGGCGGGAGGACTACGAGCAGTACTTC
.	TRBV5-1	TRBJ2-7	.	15	CASSLSGDSHLEQYF	TGCGCCAGCAGCTTGTCAGGGGACTCCCACCTGGAGCAGTACTTC
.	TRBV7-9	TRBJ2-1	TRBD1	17	CASSLNHRGQSYNEQFF	TGTGCCAGCAGCTTAAACCACAGGGGGCAATCCTACAATGAGCAGTTCTTC
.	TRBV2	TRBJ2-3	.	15	CASSSLRGRTDTQYF	TGTGCCAGCAGTTCTCTCCGGGGGCGAACAGATACGCAGTATTTT
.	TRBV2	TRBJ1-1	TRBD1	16	CASSEGQGFWDTEAFF	TGTGCCAGCAGTGAAGGACAGGGATTTTGGGACACTGAAGCTTTCTTT
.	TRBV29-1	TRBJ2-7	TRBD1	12	CSVYGQGYEQYF	TGCAGCGTATACGGACAGGGGTACGAGCAGTACTTC
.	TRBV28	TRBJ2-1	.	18	CASSPGTFWGSSYNEQFF	TGTGCCAGCAGTCCCGGGACTTTTTGGGGTAGCTCCTACAATGAGCAGTTCTTC
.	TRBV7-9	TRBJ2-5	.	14	CASSPRRPQETQYF	TGTGCCAGCAGCCCCCGTAGACCCCAAGAGACCCAGTACTTC
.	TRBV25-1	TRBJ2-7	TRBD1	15	CASLDTARDRVEQYF	TGTGCCAGCCTTGACACAGCCCGGGACAGGGTCGAGCAGTACTTC
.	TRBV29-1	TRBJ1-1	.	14	CSVGGTKLNTEAFF	TGCAGCGTTGGCGGGACAAAACTGAACACTGAAGCTTTCTTT
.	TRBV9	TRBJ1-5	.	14	CASSVGENDQPQHF	TGTGCCAGCAGCGTAGGCGAGAATGATCAGCCCCAGCATTTT
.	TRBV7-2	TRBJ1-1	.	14	CASSLDSGETEAFF	TGTGCCAGCAGCTTAGATTCAGGGGAGACTGAAGCTTTCTTT
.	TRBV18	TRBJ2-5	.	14	CASSRGWVRETQYF	TGTGCCAGCTCACGGGGCTGGGTTCGCGAGACCCAGTACTTC
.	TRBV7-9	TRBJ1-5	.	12	CASSKGNQPQHF	TGTGCCAGCAGCAAAGGGAATCAGCCCCAGCATTTT
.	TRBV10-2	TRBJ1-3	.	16	CASSELDSASGNTIYF	TGCGCCAGCAGTGAGTTGGACAGCGCTTCTGGAAACACCATATATTTT
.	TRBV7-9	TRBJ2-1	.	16	CASSPSTSSPFDEQFF	TGTGCCAGCAGCCCCTCTACTAGCAGTCCATTTGATGAGCAGTTCTTC
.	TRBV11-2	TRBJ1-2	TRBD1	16	CASSLETWGTGARYTF	TGTGCCAGCAGCTTAGAGACCTGGGGGACAGGGGCGCGCTACACCTTC
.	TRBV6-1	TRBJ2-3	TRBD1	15	CASSEGTGSTDTQYF	TGTGCCAGCAGTGAGGGGACAGGGTCCACAGATACGCAGTATTTT
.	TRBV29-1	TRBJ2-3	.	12	CSVEGGMYTQYF	TGCAGCGTTGAAGGTGGGATGTATACGCAGTATTTT
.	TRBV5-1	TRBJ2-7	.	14	CASSQERSSYEQYF	TGCGCCAGCAGCCAAGAGCGGAGCTCCTACGAGCAGTACTTC
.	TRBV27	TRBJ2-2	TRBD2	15	CASSRGTSGSGELFF	TGTGCCAGCAGTCGAGGGACTAGCGGATCCGGGGAGCTGTTTTTT
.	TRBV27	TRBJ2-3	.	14	CASRRGGYTDTQYF	TGTGCCAGCAGGCGGGGCGGATACACAGATACGCAGTATTTT
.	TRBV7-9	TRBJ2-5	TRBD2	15	CASSSLKVAGTMVYF	TGTGCCAGCAGCTCCCTTAAGGTAGCGGGCACCATGGTTTACTTC
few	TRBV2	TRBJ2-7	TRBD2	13	CAWQRESSYEQYF	TGTGCCTGGCAGCGGGAGAGCTCCTACGAGCAGTACTTC
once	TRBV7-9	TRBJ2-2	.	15	CASSWRGTATGELFF	TGTGCCAGCAGCTGGAGGGGGACGGCCACCGGGGAGCTGTTTTTT
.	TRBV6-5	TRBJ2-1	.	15	CASRQGVNTYNEQFF	TGTGCCAGCAGGCAAGGGGTTAATACCTACAATGAGCAGTTCTTC
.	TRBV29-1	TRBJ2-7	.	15	CSVVDLTVSSYEQYF	TGCAGCGTTGTCGATCTGACAGTCTCCTCCTACGAGCAGTACTTC
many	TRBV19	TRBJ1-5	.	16	CASKDGVGRGNQPQHF	TGTGCCAGTAAAGACGGCGTCGGCAGGGGCAATCAGCCCCAGCATTTT
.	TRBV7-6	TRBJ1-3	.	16	CASGTRGVNSGNTIYF	TGTGCCAGCGGCACACGAGGCGTCAACTCTGGAAATACCATATATTTT
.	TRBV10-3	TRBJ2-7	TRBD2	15	CAISESGSSSYEQYF	TGTGCCATCAGTGAGAGCGGGAGTAGCTCCTACGAGCAGTACTTC